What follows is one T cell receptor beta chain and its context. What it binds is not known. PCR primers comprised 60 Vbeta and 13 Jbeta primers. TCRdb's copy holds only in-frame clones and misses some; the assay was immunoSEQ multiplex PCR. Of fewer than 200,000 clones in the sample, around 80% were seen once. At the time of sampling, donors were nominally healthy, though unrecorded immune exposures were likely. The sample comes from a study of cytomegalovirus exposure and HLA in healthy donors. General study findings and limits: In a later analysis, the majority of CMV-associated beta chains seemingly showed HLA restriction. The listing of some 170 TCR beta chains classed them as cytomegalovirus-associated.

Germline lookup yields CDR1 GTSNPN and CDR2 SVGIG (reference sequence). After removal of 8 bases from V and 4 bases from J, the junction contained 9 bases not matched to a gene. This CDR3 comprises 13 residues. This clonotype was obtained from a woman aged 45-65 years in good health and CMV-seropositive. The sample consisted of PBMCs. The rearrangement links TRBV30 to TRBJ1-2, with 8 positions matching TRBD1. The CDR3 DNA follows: TGTGCCCGACGACAGGGGAGCATCTATGGCTACACCTTC. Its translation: CARRQGSIYGYTF.